This section outlines one T cell receptor beta chain sequence together with its context. This sample is part of a study of CD8+CD57+ T cells in acquired aplastic anemia. Unmatched junction bases numbered 4, after V lost 5 bases and J lost 4 bases. Germline CDR1 reads LNHNV; CDR2 reads YYDKDF (reference sequence). This CDR3 has 14 amino acids. Those patients picked for sequencing had displayed CD8+CD57+ cell expansion on flow cytometry. According to the study, genomic DNA was the template for TCR beta VDJ and CDR3 profiling. TCRdb re-analysed the reads in MiXCR, keeping a single row per CDR3 protein. There are approximately 470,000 distinct CDR3 sequences in the sample; roughly 34% occur only once, and 0.75% to 0.95% lies in the top ten.

The sequencing input was sorted CD4+, CD8+, or CD8+CD57+ T cells (not recorded which) from PBMCs. V is TRBV15 and J is TRBJ1-2; 10 nucleotides line up with TRBD1. This receptor was obtained from a human donor with aplastic anemia. The CDR3 region has the DNA TGTGCCACCAGCGCTTGGGACAGGGGCTATGGCTACACCTTC. This gives the protein CATSAWDRGYGYTF.